Shown below are 30 T cell receptor beta chains from a single sample sequenced in a study of T-cell reconstitution after alpha-beta-depleted transplantation in children. TCRbeta library preparation incorporated unique molecular identifiers. A single record per CDR3 protein comes from TCRdb applying MiXCR to the PCR reads. Of about 400,000 distinct CDR3 sequences listed, about 20% are singletons. The input for sequencing was PBMCs from the stem cell graft donor, taken from the stem cell graft. The receptors here all came from a human donor who donated a stem cell graft to a child with acute myeloid leukemia.

The gene calls are TRBV7-6 and TRBJ2-1; TRBD2 agrees at 10 bases. The CDR3 is 17 amino acids. The J segment lost 9 bases and the V segment lost 5 bases, leaving 16 bases of the junction unmatched. Germline loops: CDR1 SGHVS, CDR2 FNYEAQ. Here the CDR3 reads CASSLESAGLAGVEQFF. The CDR3 DNA reads as TGTGCCAGCAGCCTAGAGTCTGCGGGGCTAGCGGGAGTTGAGCAGTTCTTC.

V and J are TRBV4-1 and TRBJ2-5; no reliable D call. V lost 6 bases to trimming and J lost 5 bases, with 13 bases between them. Germline CDR1 reads MGHRA; CDR2 reads YSYEKL. The CDR3 has 13 amino acids. This CDR3 reads CASRATSIETQYF. The CDR3 DNA follows: TGCGCCAGCAGGGCAACGTCAATCGAGACCCAGTACTTC.

This clonotype was recorded many times. CDR3 loop: CSVLQGALSGELFF. As DNA, the CDR3 is TGCAGCGTACTACAGGGGGCGTTATCCGGGGAGCTGTTTTTT. The chain combines TRBV29-1 with TRBJ2-2, with TRBD1 identical over 9 bases. The V and J ends lost 6 bases and 6 bases, in that order; junction bases with no gene match: 8. CDR1 SQVTM and CDR2 ANQGSEA come from the germline V gene. This CDR3 region has 14 residues.

This rearrangement joins TRBV2 to TRBJ2-3, with TRBD2 matching 7 bases. This CDR3 spans 13 amino acids. CDR1 and CDR2 (germline): SNHLY, FYNNEI. With V trimmed by 3 bases and J by 5 bases, 2 bases remained unmatched. The CDR3 loop is CASSDGGEDTQYF. The CDR3 DNA is TGTGCCAGCAGTGATGGGGGGGAAGATACGCAGTATTTT.

This sequence joins TRBV11-3 and TRBJ2-7, with 8 bases aligning to TRBD1. V trimming: 5 bases; J trimming: 3 bases; junction bases outside the gene matches: 6. The CDR3 spans 14 residues. In germline, CDR1 is SGHNT, CDR2 YENEEA. CDR3 coding DNA: TGTGCCAGCAGCCCATGGACAGGGTACTACGAGCAGTACTTC. Its translation is CASSPWTGYYEQYF.

Ten or more counts support this clonotype. The rearrangement links TRBV20-1 to TRBJ1-5, with D perhaps TRBD1 (6 bases). This CDR3 has 14 residues. CDR1 is DFQATT and CDR2 is SNEGSKA in the germline V gene (reference sequence). DNA of the CDR3: TGCAGGGGAAAGGGGGAAGGAGGCAATCAGCCCCAGCATTTT. Its protein is CRGKGEGGNQPQHF.

This clonotype came up a few times. The CDR3 spells CASSPGEGAYYGYTF. The CDR3 DNA reads as TGTGCCAGCAGCCCCGGGGAGGGGGCGTACTATGGCTACACCTTC. This chain joins TRBV28 and TRBJ1-2, with 7 bases that match TRBD1. This CDR3 has 15 amino acids. The germline V gene has CDR1 MDHEN and CDR2 SYDVKM. The trim removed 6 bases at V and 3 bases at J, leaving 10 bases unmatched.

The rearrangement uses TRBV7-7 and TRBJ2-5, with 10 bases lining up with TRBD1. This CDR3 has 16 residues. V was clipped by 1 base and J by 5 bases; unmatched bases: 7. CDR1 SSHAT and CDR2 FNYEAQ come from the germline V gene (reference sequence). The CDR3 bases are TGTGCCAGCAGCTTAGAATGGACAGGGGGTCTCGAGACCCAGTACTTC. This codes for CASSLEWTGGLETQYF.

This clonotype was seen a few times. The chain employs TRBV20-1 and TRBJ2-7; D uncertain. The CDR3 has 15 amino acids. V was cut by 0 bases and J by 4 bases, with 16 bases left in between. The V gene's germline CDR1 is DFQATT and CDR2 SNEGSKA (reference sequence). CDR3 in DNA: TGCAGTGCTAGAGATCCCAGCGCCCTGGATTACGAGCAGTACTTC. This encodes CSARDPSALDYEQYF.

Only one count was recorded for this clonotype. The chain recombines TRBV12-3 or TRBV12-4 with TRBJ2-1, with D hard to call. The CDR3 length is 15 residues. Trimming shortened V by 4 bases and J by 7 bases, and 17 bases separated the two germline ends. CDR3 DNA sequence: TGTGCCAGCAGTTCAGACCAACCAGAGGAGAATGAGCAGTTCTTC. This codes for CASSSDQPEENEQFF.

This clonotype has more than one count but fewer than ten. The chain has TRBV5-1 and TRBJ2-3; 9 bases fit TRBD1. Germline CDR1 and CDR2: SGHRS and YFSETQ. Trimming cost V 8 bases and J 6 bases; bases outside gene matches: 7. This CDR3 spans 13 amino acids. The CDR3 DNA reads as TGCGCCAGTGGGACAGGGATTTCGGATACGCAGTATTTT. This translates into CASGTGISDTQYF.

This clonotype was picked up a small number of times. The chain links TRBV6-1 to TRBJ2-3; D is possibly TRBD2 (7 bases). The V and J ends lost 6 bases and 1 base respectively, with 14 bases between them. CDR3 length: 15 amino acids. Germline loops: CDR1 MNHNS, CDR2 SASEGT. The CDR3: CASRGGGGGTDTQYF. The CDR3 DNA reads as TGTGCCAGCAGGGGAGGGGGAGGGGGCACAGATACGCAGTATTTT.

This clonotype was detected many times. The rearrangement uses TRBV27 and TRBJ2-6, with TRBD1 matching over 9 bases. V lost 5 bases to trimming and J lost 2 bases; unmatched junction nucleotides: 4. The CDR3 consists of 16 residues. CDR1 is MNHEY, CDR2 SMNVEV, per germline (reference sequence). The CDR3 coding sequence is TGTGCCAGCAGTCCTACAGGGGGCGCTGGGGCCAACGTCCTGACTTTC. Protein product: CASSPTGGAGANVLTF. Full variable domain (remainder filled in from reference TRBV27 and TRBJ2-6): EAQVTQNPRYLITVTGKKLTVTCSQNMNHEYMSWYRQDPGLGLRQIYYSMNVEVTDKGDVPEGYKVSRKEKRNFPLILESPSPNQTSLYFCASSPTGGAGANVLTFGAGSRLTVL.

This clonotype came up a few times. J is TRBJ2-1 and V is TRBV7-2; D is undetermined. This CDR3 has 14 amino acids. Trimming shortened V by 5 bases and J by 0 bases, and 8 bases separated the two germline ends. CDR1 SGHTA and CDR2 FQGNSA come from the germline V gene. CDR3 residues: CASSRQASYNEQFF. CDR3 bases: TGTGCCAGCAGCCGTCAGGCCTCCTACAATGAGCAGTTCTTC.

The J gene is TRBJ2-1, the V gene TRBV6-1; perhaps D is TRBD1 or TRBD2 (5 bases each). Trimming removed 2 bases at V and 6 bases at J, with 17 bases between. The CDR3 totals 16 residues. Per the germline V gene, CDR1 is MNHNS and CDR2 is SASEGT. In DNA form, the CDR3 reads TGTGCCAGCAGTGAAAGAATCCGAGGGACGGCCAATGAGCAGTTCTTC. This encodes CASSERIRGTANEQFF.

There are a few counts of this clonotype. The chain couples TRBV12-3 or TRBV12-4 to TRBJ1-5; 7 positions match TRBD1. The length of the CDR3 is 13 residues. The trim removed 7 bases at V and 4 bases at J, leaving 4 bases unmatched. The CDR3 coding sequence is TGTGCCAGCACCGGGACAGCTAATCAGCCCCAGCATTTT. It translates to CASTGTANQPQHF.

This clonotype came up many times. The chain links TRBV20-1 to TRBJ2-7, with D tentatively TRBD1 (6 bases). This CDR3 has 12 residues. V was shortened by 6 bases and J by 3 bases, with 12 bases between the two germline ends. Germline V gene data show CDR1 as DFQATT and CDR2 as SNEGSKA (reference sequence). The DNA of the CDR3 is TGCAGTGCCCAGACGACAGGCTACGAGCAGTACTTC. As protein: CSAQTTGYEQYF.

V usage is TRBV29-1 and J usage is TRBJ2-7, with 8 nucleotides matching TRBD2. This CDR3 has 13 amino acids. With V trimmed by 5 bases and J by 0 bases, 3 bases remained unmatched. Germline V gene data show CDR1 as SQVTM and CDR2 as ANQGSEA. In DNA form, the CDR3 reads TGCAGCGTTAGGACTAGCAACTCCTACGAGCAGTACTTC. Residues: CSVRTSNSYEQYF.

The chain carries TRBV6-2 or TRBV6-3 and TRBJ2-1; D is undetermined. The length of the CDR3 is 16 residues. In germline, CDR1 is MNHEY, CDR2 SVGEGT. V was shortened by 4 bases and J by 4 bases, with 17 bases between the two germline ends. The chain's CDR3 is CASSLFFYTDYNEQFF. In nucleotides, the CDR3 is TGTGCCAGCAGTTTATTCTTTTACACGGATTACAATGAGCAGTTCTTC.

This clonotype came up a few times. This chain joins TRBV6-1 and TRBJ1-5; D unclear. Trimming left V 7 bases short and J 0 bases short, with 7 bases between. The CDR3 spans 13 residues. CDR1 is MNHNS, CDR2 SASEGT, per germline. The CDR3 coding sequence is TGTGCCAGCACGATGTCTAGCAATCAGCCCCAGCATTTT. Translating gives CASTMSSNQPQHF.

The chain uses TRBV12-3 or TRBV12-4 and TRBJ2-1, with 13 nucleotides matching TRBD2. V was pared by 2 bases and J by 6 bases, with 4 bases of the junction left unmatched. The CDR3 spans 16 residues. The CDR3 region has the DNA TGTGCCAGCAGTTTAATGCGGACTAGCGGGAGCAATGAGCAGTTCTTC. Protein product: CASSLMRTSGSNEQFF.

This clonotype showed up just a few times. The chain employs TRBV6-5 and TRBJ2-6, with D hard to call. The CDR3 totals 15 residues. The germline V gene encodes CDR1 MNHEY and CDR2 SVGAGI. V was clipped by 0 bases and J by 2 bases, with 5 bases between them. CDR3 sequence reads: CASSYSTAGANVLTF. In nucleotides, the CDR3 is TGTGCCAGCAGTTACTCGACGGCTGGGGCCAACGTCCTGACTTTC.

This chain connects TRBV25-1 to TRBJ2-7; TRBD1 agrees at 9 bases. The CDR3 loop spans 16 amino acids. V trimming: 4 bases; J trimming: 0 bases; junction bases outside the gene matches: 7. Per germline, CDR1 MGHDK and CDR2 SYGVNS. CDR3 region: CASSGTGTGTSYEQYF. CDR3 DNA: TGTGCCAGCAGTGGGACCGGGACAGGGACCTCCTACGAGCAGTACTTC.

This clonotype was counted only a few times. The chain carries TRBV12-3 or TRBV12-4 and TRBJ1-1; D ambiguous. The CDR3 covers 15 residues. V gave up 1 base and J gave up 1 base, with 10 bases separating them. CDR3 region: CASSLVLNSNTEAFF. CDR3 DNA sequence: TGTGCCAGCAGTTTAGTACTAAACTCGAACACTGAAGCTTTCTTT.

The V and J genes are TRBV27 and TRBJ2-5; D is perhaps TRBD2 (6 bases). Germline CDR1 and CDR2: MNHEY and SMNVEV (reference sequence). V lost 5 bases, J lost 6 bases, and 10 bases lay in between. The CDR3 consists of 12 residues. CDR3 DNA sequence: TGTGCCAGCAGTCCCGGGAGCCAGACCCAGTACTTC. Amino acids: CASSPGSQTQYF.

This clonotype was picked up one time. The CDR3 loop is CASSIRQGTEAFF. For the CDR3, the DNA is TGTGCCAGCAGCATACGACAGGGGACTGAAGCTTTCTTT. V and J are TRBV11-2 and TRBJ1-1; 8 bases map to TRBD1. This CDR3 has 13 amino acids. The V gene's germline CDR1 is SGHAT and CDR2 FQNNGV. Trimming cost V 5 bases and J 5 bases; bases outside gene matches: 4.

The CDR3 DNA reads as TGTGCCAGCAGCCAACCAGGTGTCCAGTACTTC. It translates to CASSQPGVQYF. V is TRBV3-1 and J is TRBJ2-4; D gene ambiguous. Germline V lookup: CDR1 LGHDT, CDR2 YNNKEL (reference sequence). V was pared by 2 bases and J by 13 bases, with 9 bases between. This CDR3 has 11 amino acids.

The sample holds a few counts of this clonotype. CDR3 DNA: TGTGCCAGCAGGGACGGGACAGGCAATCAGCCCCAGCATTTT. Translation: CASRDGTGNQPQHF. The chain has TRBV12-3 or TRBV12-4 and TRBJ1-5; TRBD1 matches 7 bases. The CDR3 contains 14 residues. The ends lost 6 bases at V and 2 bases at J; junction bases unmatched: 4.

This clonotype occurred a few times. V and J are TRBV4-1 and TRBJ2-3; a weak D match, TRBD2 (5 bases). This CDR3 spans 15 amino acids. Germline CDR1 and CDR2: MGHRA and YSYEKL. With 5 bases removed from V and 8 bases from J, the gap between germline ends came to 20 bases. The CDR3 DNA follows: TGCGCCAGCAGCTCCCCGGGATCCGTTCGGGGTACGCAGTATTTT. It codes for CASSSPGSVRGTQYF.

The V gene is TRBV5-1, the J gene TRBJ2-3, with TRBD2 matching over 13 bases. The length of the CDR3 is 17 residues. CDR1 and CDR2 (germline): SGHRS, YFSETQ. The ends lost 3 bases at V and 5 bases at J; junction bases unmatched: 9. CDR3 protein: CASSYPGLAGVRDTQYF. The CDR3 nucleotides are TGCGCCAGCAGCTACCCTGGACTAGCGGGAGTAAGAGATACGCAGTATTTT.